These T cell receptor beta chains were read from a single sample in a study of OX40 agonist ivuxolimab in advanced cancers. Assay used: immunoSEQ multiplex PCR; TCRdb lists only in-frame clones, some missing. Counted here are about 96,000 clones, less than 85% occurring once; the ten biggest clones make up around 5.8%. This material consisted of CD4+ or CD8+ T cells sorted from blood, taken in a trial of the OX40 agonist ivuxolimab. Receptors were obtained from an adult with an advanced solid tumor such as melanoma, head and neck, liver or kidney cancer. CDR3s include the opening cysteine and the closing phenylalanine or tryptophan. A D gene is named only where the DNA matches it firmly. Not every row has a clone size; where given, it reads once, few, many or a size class.

V gene	D gene	clone size	J gene	CDR3 protein
TRBV11-3	TRBD2	-	TRBJ2-5	CASSLDAGGQETQYF
TRBV5-1	TRBD2	-	TRBJ2-2	CASSLGLAGTTGELFF
TRBV21-1	-	few	TRBJ1-3	CASTDTGELWGNTIYF
TRBV9	TRBD1	-	TRBJ1-6	CASSVQGDNSPLHF
TRBV29-1	-	-	TRBJ2-7	CSVVPGKKAYEQYF
TRBV11-2	TRBD2	-	TRBJ2-4	CASSPRGGPRKNIQYF
TRBV18	-	once	TRBJ2-1	CASSPPLVASYNEQFF
TRBV25-1	-	-	TRBJ1-2	CASSEYRAASGYTF
TRBV7-9	TRBD2	-	TRBJ2-2	CASSVGTSVHTGELFF
TRBV2	-	-	TRBJ1-1	CASKGEQIPNTEAFF
TRBV7-2	TRBD2	-	TRBJ2-7	CASSPQREVPEQYF
TRBV11-3	-	-	TRBJ2-7	CASSLGNYEQYF
TRBV4-3	-	-	TRBJ1-1	CASSQSWAGETEAFF
TRBV5-1	-	-	TRBJ1-1	CASSLTRPTEAFF
TRBV13	-	-	TRBJ2-7	CASSSRSRGEQYF